This TCR beta chain was retrieved from a study of cytomegalovirus exposure and HLA in healthy donors. Broader study findings: In a later analysis, parvovirus B19, influenza, CMV and Epstein-Barr virus appeared linked to several top co-occurrence clusters.

PCR was performed using 60 Vbeta and 13 Jbeta primers. Profiled with immunoSEQ multiplex PCR; TCRdb holds only in-frame clones, not every one. The table has around 190,000 clones, around 81% seen once. Notes on this clone: Its antigen is unknown.

The receptor's source is a man aged 18 to 29 in good health and CMV-seronegative. The sequenced sample consisted of PBMCs.

The CDR3 sequence is CSVKKGALGEQYF. The CDR3 bases are TGCAGCGTTAAAAAGGGGGCGCTGGGGGAGCAGTACTTC. This sequence joins TRBV29-1 and TRBJ2-7; 7 bases are a match to TRBD1. The length of the CDR3 is 13 residues. Looked up from germline, CDR1 is SQVTM and CDR2 is ANQGSEA. V shed 5 bases and J 7 bases; nucleotides not matched to a gene: 11.